These T cell receptor beta chains were read from a single sample in a study of molecular identifiers for immune sequencing clone quantification. TCRdb reanalysed the PCR reads using MiXCR and keeps one entry per CDR3 protein. Of 250,000 to 350,000 distinct CDR3 sequences listed, about a fifth are singletons. The material sequenced was naive CD8+ T cells from blood, with Jurkat cell RNA spiked in. The source of these receptors is a human donor in good health. Some libraries in this study had Jurkat cell RNA spiked in. CDR3s include the opening cysteine and the closing phenylalanine or tryptophan.

V,CDR3
TRBV13,CASSPGRSGSSYEQYF
TRBV20-1,CSAPRTEAFWYEQYF
TRBV19,CASSDRGNYEQYF
TRBV27,CASSLYSGWGTDTQYF
TRBV12-5,CASGLVNQPQHF
TRBV6-2/TRBV6-3,CASCRTSGSTDTQYF
TRBV6-5,CASSSRDFGANVLTF
TRBV4-3,CASSQGGSGAGTFYEQYF
TRBV13,CASTYRGGMNTEAFF
TRBV7-6,CASRGGSNTVAFF
TRBV7-6,CASSLGPGMGTDTQYF
TRBV6-2/TRBV6-3,CASSDFSYNEQFF
TRBV6-2/TRBV6-3,CASSYSDRAQTYNEQFF
TRBV29-1,CSVAYGTQYGYTF
TRBV11-2,CASSPLIDTQYF
TRBV6-6,CASSFRGSQETQYF
TRBV12-3/TRBV12-4,CASSLFRGYTGELFF